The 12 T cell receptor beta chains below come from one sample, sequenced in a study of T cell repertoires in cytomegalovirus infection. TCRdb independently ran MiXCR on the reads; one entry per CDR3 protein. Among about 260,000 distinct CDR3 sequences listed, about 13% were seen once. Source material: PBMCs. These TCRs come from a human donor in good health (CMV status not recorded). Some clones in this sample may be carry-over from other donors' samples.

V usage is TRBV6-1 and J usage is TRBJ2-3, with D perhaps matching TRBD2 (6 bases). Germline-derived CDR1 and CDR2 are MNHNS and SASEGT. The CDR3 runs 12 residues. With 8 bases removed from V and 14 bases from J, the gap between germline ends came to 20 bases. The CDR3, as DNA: TGTGCCAGCGGCGCGGCCAGGACTATCCTGTATTTT. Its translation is CASGAARTILYF.

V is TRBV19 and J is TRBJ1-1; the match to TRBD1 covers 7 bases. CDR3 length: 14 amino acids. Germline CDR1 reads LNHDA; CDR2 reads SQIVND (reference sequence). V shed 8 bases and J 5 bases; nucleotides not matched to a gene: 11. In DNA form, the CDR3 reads TGTGCCAGTTGCGACAGGGTCGGGTGGACTGAAGCTTTCTTT. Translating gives CASCDRVGWTEAFF.

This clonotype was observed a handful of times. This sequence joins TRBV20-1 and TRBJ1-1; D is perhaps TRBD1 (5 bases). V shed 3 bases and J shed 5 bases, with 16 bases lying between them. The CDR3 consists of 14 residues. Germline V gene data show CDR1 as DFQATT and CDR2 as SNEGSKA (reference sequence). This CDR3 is CSARGGLGVTEAFF. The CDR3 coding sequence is TGCAGTGCTAGGGGGGGACTGGGGGTTACTGAAGCTTTCTTT.

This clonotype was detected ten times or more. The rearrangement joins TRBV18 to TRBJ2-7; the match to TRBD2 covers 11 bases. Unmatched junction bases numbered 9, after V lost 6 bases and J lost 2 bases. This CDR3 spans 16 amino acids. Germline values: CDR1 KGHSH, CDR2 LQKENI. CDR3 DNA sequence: TGTGCCAGCTCCGCAGAACTAGCGGGGGCCGCCTACGAGCAGTACTTC. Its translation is CASSAELAGAAYEQYF. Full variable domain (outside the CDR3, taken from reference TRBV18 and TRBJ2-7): NAGVMQNPRHLVRRRGQEARLRCSPMKGHSHVYWYRQLPEEGLKFMVYLQKENIIDESGMPKERFSAEFPKEGPSILRIQQVVRGDSAAYFCASSAELAGAAYEQYFGPGTRLTVT.

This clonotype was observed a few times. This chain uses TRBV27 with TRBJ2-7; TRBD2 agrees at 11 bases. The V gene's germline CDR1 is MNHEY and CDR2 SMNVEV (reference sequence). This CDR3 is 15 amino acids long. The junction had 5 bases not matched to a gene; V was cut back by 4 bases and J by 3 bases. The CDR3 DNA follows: TGTGCCAGCAGTTATATAGCGGGAGGGTTCTACGAGCAGTACTTC. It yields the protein CASSYIAGGFYEQYF.

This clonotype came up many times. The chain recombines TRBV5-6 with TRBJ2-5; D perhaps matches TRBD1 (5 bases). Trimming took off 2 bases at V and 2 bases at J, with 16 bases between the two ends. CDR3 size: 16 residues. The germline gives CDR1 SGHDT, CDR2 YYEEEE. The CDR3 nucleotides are TGTGCCAGCAGCTTACCCAGACAGCCCTTGCAAGAGACCCAGTACTTC. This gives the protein CASSLPRQPLQETQYF.

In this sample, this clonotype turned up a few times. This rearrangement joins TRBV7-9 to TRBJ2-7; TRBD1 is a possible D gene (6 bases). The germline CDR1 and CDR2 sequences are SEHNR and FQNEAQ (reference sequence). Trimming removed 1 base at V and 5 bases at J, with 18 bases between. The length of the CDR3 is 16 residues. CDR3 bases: TGTGCCAGCAGCTTAGAGCTCCCACAGGGCGGCCACGAGCAGTACTTC. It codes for CASSLELPQGGHEQYF.

The CDR3 bases are TGTGCCAGTAGTATGCCGGGGGCAAGCATTGAAGCTTTCTTT. Its translation: CASSMPGASIEAFF. The rearrangement joins TRBV19 to TRBJ1-1; possibly TRBD1 for D (6 bases). Germline V gene sequence: CDR1 LNHDA, CDR2 SQIVND (reference sequence). The CDR3 totals 14 residues. Trimming cost V 3 bases and J 7 bases, with 15 bases left between them. Supplemented by reference TRBV19 and TRBJ1-1, the full variable domain reads DGGITQSPKYLFRKEGQNVTLSCEQNLNHDAMYWYRQDPGQGLRLIYYSQIVNDFQKGDIAEGYSVSREKKESFPLTVTSAQKNPTAFYLCASSMPGASIEAFFGQGTRLTVV.

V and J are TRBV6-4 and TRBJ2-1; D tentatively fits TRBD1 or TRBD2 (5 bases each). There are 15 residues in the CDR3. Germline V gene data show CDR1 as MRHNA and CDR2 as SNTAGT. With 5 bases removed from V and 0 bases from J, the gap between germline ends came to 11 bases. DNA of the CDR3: TGTGCCAGCAGTCTACAGGAGGCCTCCTACAATGAGCAGTTCTTC. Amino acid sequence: CASSLQEASYNEQFF.

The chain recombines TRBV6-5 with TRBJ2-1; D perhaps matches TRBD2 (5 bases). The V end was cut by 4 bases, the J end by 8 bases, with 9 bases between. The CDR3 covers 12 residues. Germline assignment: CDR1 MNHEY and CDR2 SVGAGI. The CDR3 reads CASSWESDEQFF. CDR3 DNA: TGTGCCAGCAGTTGGGAGAGCGATGAGCAGTTCTTC.

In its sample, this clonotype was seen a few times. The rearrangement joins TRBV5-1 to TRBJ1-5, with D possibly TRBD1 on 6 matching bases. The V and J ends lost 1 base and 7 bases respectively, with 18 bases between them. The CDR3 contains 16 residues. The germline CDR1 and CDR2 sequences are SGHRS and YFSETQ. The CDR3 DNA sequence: TGCGCCAGCAGCTTGTATGGGGGCTGGATGGGGCAGCCCCAGCATTTT. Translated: CASSLYGGWMGQPQHF. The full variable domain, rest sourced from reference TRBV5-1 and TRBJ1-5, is KAGVTQTPRYLIKTRGQQVTLSCSPISGHRSVSWYQQTPGQGLQFLFEYFSETQRNKGNFPGRFSGRQFSNSRSEMNVSTLELGDSALYLCASSLYGGWMGQPQHFGDGTRLSIL.

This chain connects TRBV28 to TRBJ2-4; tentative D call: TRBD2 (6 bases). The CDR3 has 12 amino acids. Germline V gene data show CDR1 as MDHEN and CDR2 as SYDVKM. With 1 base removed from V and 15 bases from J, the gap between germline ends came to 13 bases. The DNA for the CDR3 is TGTGCCAGCAGTTTATCCGGGGGTATGGGGTACTTC. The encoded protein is CASSLSGGMGYF.